These 8 T cell receptor beta chains were sequenced from one sample in a study of T-cell memory formation after mild COVID-19. TCRdb re-analysed the 5' RACE reads in MiXCR, keeping a single row per CDR3 protein. The sample has under 85,000 distinct CDR3 sequences; 11% to 15% are singletons. The sample consisted of PBMCs or a T cell subset sorted from them (not recorded which). The source is an adult woman who had mild COVID-19 (a few samples of this study predate the infection). Cell type and time point are not known.

This clonotype has ten or more counts. The chain combines TRBV7-9 with TRBJ2-1; D uncertain. This CDR3 contains 15 residues. The germline V gene has CDR1 SEHNR and CDR2 FQNEAQ (reference sequence). V was clipped by 4 bases and J by 7 bases, with 17 bases between them. The CDR3 is CASSSTPGPPNEQFF. The CDR3 region has the DNA TGTGCCAGCAGCTCGACCCCCGGCCCCCCGAATGAGCAGTTCTTC. The full variable domain, with the rest looked up from reference TRBV7-9 and TRBJ2-1, is DTGVSQNPRHKITKRGQNVTFRCDPISEHNRLYWYRQTLGQGPEFLTYFQNEAQLEKSRLLSDRFSAERPKGSFSTLEIQRTEQGDSAMYLCASSSTPGPPNEQFFGPGTRLTVL.

This rearrangement joins TRBV13 to TRBJ2-7; D is ambiguous. The CDR3 loop spans 13 amino acids. V dropped 2 bases and J dropped 0 bases, with 5 bases sitting between them. Germline V gene data show CDR1 as PRHDT and CDR2 as FYEKMQ (reference sequence). The CDR3 region has the DNA TGTGCCAGCAGCTTAACGAGCTCCTACGAGCAGTACTTC. It specifies CASSLTSSYEQYF.

This clonotype turned up a few times. The chain uses TRBV12-3 or TRBV12-4 and TRBJ2-1, with D possibly being TRBD2 (6 bases). V lost 6 bases and J lost 6, with 12 bases in between. This CDR3 has 13 residues. DNA of the CDR3: TGTGCCAGCAGCGACCGGGGGTCCAATGAGCAGTTCTTC. This encodes CASSDRGSNEQFF.

This clonotype came up a few times. The chain joins TRBV12-3 or TRBV12-4 to TRBJ2-1; D is ambiguous. V dropped 3 bases and J dropped 8 bases, with 8 bases sitting between them. The CDR3 is 12 residues long. CDR3 in DNA: TGTGCCAGCAGTTTTTGGGCGGATGAGCAGTTCTTC. It yields the protein CASSFWADEQFF.

Here the CDR3 reads CASSFSEGGDTQYF. The DNA for the CDR3 is TGTGCCAGCAGTTTCTCCGAGGGGGGCGATACGCAGTATTTT. The V gene is TRBV12-3 or TRBV12-4, the J gene TRBJ2-3; D possibly matches TRBD1 or TRBD2 (6 bases each). The CDR3 extends over 14 amino acids. V dropped 3 bases and J dropped 6 bases, with 13 bases sitting between them.

This clonotype was detected a few times. V is TRBV30 and J is TRBJ2-1; D is unclear. This CDR3 is built from 12 residues. Germline CDR1 and CDR2: GTSNPN and SVGIG (reference sequence). V was trimmed by 0 bases and J by 9 bases, leaving 9 bases between them. CDR3 protein: CAWSVPPIEQFF. The CDR3 DNA sequence: TGTGCCTGGAGTGTTCCCCCCATTGAGCAGTTCTTC.

This clonotype was picked up a small number of times. V usage is TRBV20-1 and J usage is TRBJ2-3; a possible D gene is TRBD2 (6 bases). Trimming took 0 bases from V and 2 from J, leaving 12 bases between them. The CDR3 consists of 15 residues. CDR1 and CDR2 from the germline V gene are DFQATT and SNEGSKA (reference sequence). CDR3 amino acids: CSARDRGGYTDTQYF. For the CDR3, the DNA is TGCAGTGCTAGAGATCGTGGAGGGTACACAGATACGCAGTATTTT.

This chain links TRBV9 with TRBJ1-4, with 7 positions matching TRBD1. The V gene's germline CDR1 is SGDLS and CDR2 YYNGEE. This CDR3 region has 15 residues. Germline trimming cut 4 bases from V and 3 bases from J; bases unmatched to any gene: 6. CDR3 sequence: CASSPRDSSNEKLFF. DNA of the CDR3: TGTGCCAGCAGCCCCCGGGACAGCTCTAATGAAAAACTGTTTTTT. Supplemented by reference TRBV9 and TRBJ1-4, the full variable domain reads DSGVTQTPKHLITATGQRVTLRCSPRSGDLSVYWYQQSLDQGLQFLIQYYNGEERAKGNILERFSAQQFPDLHSELNLSSLELGDSALYFCASSPRDSSNEKLFFGSGTQLSVL.